This is a list of T cell receptor beta chains from one sample in a study of blood T cell repertoires in COVID-19. The assay was immunoSEQ multiplex PCR, and TCRdb's table has in-frame clones only and misses some. Altogether 50,000 to 80,000 clones are present, more than 75% being singletons, with the ten largest covering about a tenth. The material sequenced was PBMCs or T cells enriched from blood (not recorded which). The receptors originated from a woman in her thirties or forties who had recovered from COVID-19. The CDR3 runs from the conserved cysteine through the conserved F or W. The order of the fields is D gene, V gene, J gene, clone size, CDR3 protein, CDR3 DNA. The D gene is left open where the match is weak. Where a row states a size, it is once, few, many or the class of an expanded clone; other rows omit it.

d_gene: TRBD1
v_gene: TRBV27
j_gene: TRBJ2-2
abundance: once
CDR3aa: CASSSPGTGDRGTGELFF
CDR3nt: TGTGCCAGCAGTTCTCCCGGGACAGGGGATCGGGGGACCGGGGAGCTGTTTTTT

d_gene: TRBD2
v_gene: TRBV7-2
j_gene: TRBJ2-1
abundance: -
CDR3aa: CASSPTSGGYNEQFF
CDR3nt: TGTGCCAGCAGTCCGACTAGCGGGGGATACAATGAGCAGTTCTTC

d_gene: -
v_gene: TRBV3-1/TRBV3-2
j_gene: TRBJ1-1
abundance: once
CDR3aa: CASSQDLGGRNTEAFF
CDR3nt: TGTGCCAGCAGCCAAGATCTCGGGGGACGGAACACTGAAGCTTTCTTT

d_gene: TRBD1
v_gene: TRBV19
j_gene: TRBJ1-4
abundance: -
CDR3aa: CASSPQQGAGEKLFF
CDR3nt: TGTGCCAGTAGTCCACAACAGGGGGCTGGGGAAAAACTGTTTTTT

d_gene: -
v_gene: TRBV6-6
j_gene: TRBJ2-7
abundance: -
CDR3aa: CASSQSWQRYEQYF
CDR3nt: TGTGCCAGCAGTCAAAGTTGGCAGCGCTACGAGCAGTACTTC

d_gene: -
v_gene: TRBV24-1
j_gene: TRBJ1-1
abundance: -
CDR3aa: CATSDLREGEAFF
CDR3nt: TGTGCCACCAGTGATCTCCGGGAAGGTGAAGCTTTCTTT

d_gene: -
v_gene: TRBV7-9
j_gene: TRBJ1-3
abundance: -
CDR3aa: CASSFPQASGNTIYF
CDR3nt: TGTGCCAGCAGCTTCCCACAGGCCTCTGGAAACACCATATATTTT

d_gene: -
v_gene: TRBV6-1
j_gene: TRBJ2-1
abundance: -
CDR3aa: CASSEHVGRPSDNEQFF
CDR3nt: TGTGCCAGCAGCGAACATGTAGGGCGACCTAGCGACAATGAGCAGTTCTTC

d_gene: -
v_gene: TRBV19
j_gene: TRBJ1-1
abundance: -
CDR3aa: CASSIRTANTEAFF
CDR3nt: TGTGCCAGTAGTATCAGAACAGCGAACACTGAAGCTTTCTTT

d_gene: TRBD1
v_gene: TRBV11-2
j_gene: TRBJ1-3
abundance: -
CDR3aa: CASSQQGNTIYF
CDR3nt: TGTGCCAGCAGCCAACAGGGGAACACCATATATTTT

d_gene: TRBD2
v_gene: TRBV7-2
j_gene: TRBJ2-3
abundance: -
CDR3aa: CASSLVAGNSTDTQYF
CDR3nt: TGTGCCAGCAGCTTAGTAGCGGGAAACAGCACAGATACGCAGTATTTT

d_gene: -
v_gene: TRBV5-1
j_gene: TRBJ2-5
abundance: once
CDR3aa: CASSLVVGAGEETQYF
CDR3nt: TGCGCCAGCAGCTTGGTTGTGGGGGCAGGCGAAGAGACCCAGTACTTC

d_gene: -
v_gene: TRBV12-3/TRBV12-4
j_gene: TRBJ2-7
abundance: -
CDR3aa: CASSPDSSYEQYF
CDR3nt: TGTGCCAGCAGCCCGGACAGTTCCTACGAGCAGTACTTC

d_gene: TRBD1
v_gene: TRBV25-1
j_gene: TRBJ1-2
abundance: -
CDR3aa: CASSEVGQGAEYYGYTF
CDR3nt: TGTGCCAGCAGTGAAGTAGGACAGGGGGCGGAGTACTATGGCTACACCTTC

d_gene: TRBD1
v_gene: TRBV18
j_gene: TRBJ1-2
abundance: few
CDR3aa: CASSPEGADYGYTF
CDR3nt: TGTGCCAGCTCACCGGAGGGGGCGGACTATGGCTACACCTTC

d_gene: TRBD2
v_gene: TRBV5-1
j_gene: TRBJ2-1
abundance: -
CDR3aa: CASSKFSGTSGGAGSYNEQFF
CDR3nt: TGCGCCAGCAGCAAATTCTCCGGGACTAGCGGGGGGGCCGGGTCCTACAATGAGCAGTTCTTC

d_gene: -
v_gene: TRBV19
j_gene: TRBJ2-7
abundance: -
CDR3aa: CASTPRDNSYEQYF
CDR3nt: TGTGCCAGTACCCCGAGGGACAACTCCTACGAGCAGTACTTC

d_gene: TRBD1
v_gene: TRBV5-1
j_gene: TRBJ1-3
abundance: -
CDR3aa: CASSSLTGTGNTIYF
CDR3nt: TGCGCCAGCAGCTCCTTGACAGGGACCGGAAACACCATATATTTT

d_gene: TRBD1
v_gene: TRBV7-9
j_gene: TRBJ1-5
abundance: -
CDR3aa: CASSSGGSNQPQHF
CDR3nt: TGTGCCAGCAGCTCAGGGGGTAGCAATCAGCCCCAGCATTTT

d_gene: TRBD2
v_gene: TRBV5-1
j_gene: TRBJ2-1
abundance: -
CDR3aa: CASSPQDSGGQFF
CDR3nt: TGCGCCAGCAGCCCCCAGGACTCGGGGGGGCAGTTCTTC

d_gene: TRBD2
v_gene: TRBV7-9
j_gene: TRBJ2-5
abundance: -
CDR3aa: CASSPHPWRASGGSETQYF
CDR3nt: TGTGCCAGCAGCCCCCACCCCTGGCGGGCTAGCGGGGGGTCTGAGACCCAGTACTTC

d_gene: -
v_gene: TRBV5-8
j_gene: TRBJ2-7
abundance: -
CDR3aa: CASPGHTYEQYF
CDR3nt: TGTGCCAGCCCGGGACACACCTACGAGCAGTACTTC

d_gene: -
v_gene: TRBV4-1
j_gene: TRBJ2-2
abundance: -
CDR3aa: CASSQDVASAAWGELFF
CDR3nt: TGCGCCAGCAGCCAAGATGTAGCTTCGGCCGCCTGGGGGGAGCTGTTTTTT

d_gene: -
v_gene: TRBV5-1
j_gene: TRBJ2-7
abundance: -
CDR3aa: CASSLAGEFGYEQYF
CDR3nt: TGCGCCAGCAGCTTGGCCGGGGAATTCGGCTACGAGCAGTACTTC

d_gene: -
v_gene: TRBV2
j_gene: TRBJ2-7
abundance: -
CDR3aa: CASRAQGTTYEQYF
CDR3nt: TGTGCCAGCCGCGCTCAGGGTACCACCTACGAGCAGTACTTC

d_gene: TRBD2
v_gene: TRBV5-1
j_gene: TRBJ2-3
abundance: once
CDR3aa: CASSLGSSGGTDTQYF
CDR3nt: TGCGCCAGCAGCTTGGGCTCTAGCGGGGGCACAGATACGCAGTATTTT

d_gene: TRBD2
v_gene: TRBV28
j_gene: TRBJ2-3
abundance: -
CDR3aa: CATVGGFRTDTQYF
CDR3nt: TGTGCCACCGTGGGGGGGTTTCGCACAGATACGCAGTATTTT

d_gene: -
v_gene: TRBV2
j_gene: TRBJ1-1
abundance: -
CDR3aa: CASSERQGNTEAFF
CDR3nt: TGTGCCAGCAGTGAAAGGCAGGGGAACACTGAAGCTTTCTTT

d_gene: -
v_gene: TRBV3-1/TRBV3-2
j_gene: TRBJ2-7
abundance: once
CDR3aa: CASSPNPPSYEQYF
CDR3nt: TGTGCCAGCAGCCCTAATCCCCCTAGCTACGAGCAGTACTTC

d_gene: TRBD1
v_gene: TRBV6-2/TRBV6-3
j_gene: TRBJ1-5
abundance: -
CDR3aa: CASSWFGDRGEDSNQPQHF
CDR3nt: TGTGCCAGCAGCTGGTTTGGGGACAGGGGGGAAGATAGCAATCAGCCCCAGCATTTT

d_gene: -
v_gene: TRBV29-1
j_gene: TRBJ2-5
abundance: -
CDR3aa: CSVSQETQYF
CDR3nt: TGCAGCGTTTCTCAAGAGACCCAGTACTTC

d_gene: -
v_gene: TRBV7-8
j_gene: TRBJ2-7
abundance: -
CDR3aa: CASSSEGYEQYF
CDR3nt: TGTGCCAGCAGCTCGGAGGGGTACGAGCAGTACTTC

d_gene: -
v_gene: TRBV7-8
j_gene: TRBJ1-1
abundance: -
CDR3aa: CASSLVVGGVTEAFF
CDR3nt: TGTGCCAGCAGCTTAGTTGTTGGGGGGGTCACTGAAGCTTTCTTT

d_gene: -
v_gene: TRBV12-3/TRBV12-4
j_gene: TRBJ2-2
abundance: once
CDR3aa: CASSTGELFF
CDR3nt: TGTGCTTCGTCCACCGGGGAGCTGTTTTTT